Given below is one TCR beta chain in context. Its matching antigen is unknown. Germline CDR1 is SEHNR and CDR2 is FQNEAQ (reference sequence). V lost 5 bases and J lost 1, with 14 bases in between. The CDR3 is 15 residues long. The assay was immunoSEQ multiplex PCR, and TCRdb's table has in-frame clones only and misses some. The table has some 78,000 clones, 70% to 90% seen once. People whose metastatic non-small-cell lung cancer was chemo-refractory got focal radiation along with CTLA-4 blockade by ipilimumab. This sample is drawn from a study of radiotherapy plus CTLA-4 blockade in lung cancer. Background on the study: Objective responses were observed in 18% of patients, and disease control was achieved by over 30%.

Study observations and caveats: After treatment with radiotherapy plus ipilimumab, TCR clones that came from the tumor expanded in blood.

The source of this sequence is a human donor with non-small cell lung cancer who had a partial response to radiotherapy plus ipilimumab. Sequences were derived from peripheral blood, sampled from a patient treated with radiotherapy plus ipilimumab. The rearrangement uses TRBV7-9 and TRBJ1-1; D may be TRBD1 (5 bases). DNA for the CDR3: TGTGCCAGCAGCACCTTCGAACAGGAGAACACTGAAGCTTTCTTT. It yields the protein CASSTFEQENTEAFF.